This is a list of T cell receptor beta chains from one sample in a study of blood T cell repertoires in COVID-19. The data were produced by immunoSEQ multiplex PCR, yet TCRdb's version contains in-frame clones alone and is incomplete. The sample gives about 14,000 clones, 87% of which show up once; approximately 15% is in the top ten. The sequenced material came from peripheral blood. These receptor sequences come from a human donor with active COVID-19. The donor label of this sample is uncertain. Both conserved end residues are part of each CDR3. D genes are given only for firm matches. Clone size, where shown, is once, few, many, or a class for clones that have expanded.

d_call: -
clone_size: -
j_call: TRBJ2-5
v_call: TRBV4-1
cdr3_aa: CASSQGRAQETQYF
cdr3_nt: TGCGCCAGCAGCCAAGGGAGGGCCCAAGAGACCCAGTACTTC

d_call: -
clone_size: few
j_call: TRBJ2-7
v_call: TRBV5-1
cdr3_aa: CASSLPGAEQYF
cdr3_nt: TGCGCCAGCAGCCTCCCAGGGGCCGAGCAGTACTTC

d_call: -
clone_size: -
j_call: TRBJ2-2
v_call: TRBV5-4
cdr3_aa: CASSLRALSGGELFF
cdr3_nt: TGTGCCAGCAGTCTCCGAGCTCTGTCTGGCGGGGAGCTGTTTTTT

d_call: TRBD2
clone_size: -
j_call: TRBJ2-7
v_call: TRBV7-2
cdr3_aa: CASSYLAGAPYEQYF
cdr3_nt: TGTGCCAGCAGCTACCTAGCGGGAGCTCCCTACGAGCAGTACTTC

d_call: TRBD1
clone_size: -
j_call: TRBJ2-3
v_call: TRBV12-3/TRBV12-4
cdr3_aa: CASRKDRGQYF
cdr3_nt: TGTGCCAGCAGGAAGGACAGGGGGCAGTATTTT

d_call: -
clone_size: -
j_call: TRBJ1-5
v_call: TRBV12-5
cdr3_aa: CASGLERGSSNQPQHF
cdr3_nt: TGTGCTAGTGGTTTGGAAAGGGGGAGTAGCAATCAGCCCCAGCATTTT

d_call: TRBD1
clone_size: -
j_call: TRBJ1-1
v_call: TRBV28
cdr3_aa: CASSGQGWFRAFF
cdr3_nt: TGTGCCAGCAGCGGACAGGGGTGGTTTAGAGCTTTCTTT

d_call: TRBD1
clone_size: -
j_call: TRBJ2-2
v_call: TRBV6-5
cdr3_aa: CASAGQGAGELFF
cdr3_nt: TGTGCCAGCGCCGGACAGGGTGCCGGGGAGCTGTTTTTT

d_call: -
clone_size: -
j_call: TRBJ2-7
v_call: TRBV6-5
cdr3_aa: CASSSTRGEQYF
cdr3_nt: TGTGCCAGCAGTTCGACTCGCGGGGAGCAGTACTTC

d_call: TRBD2
clone_size: -
j_call: TRBJ2-2
v_call: TRBV9
cdr3_aa: CASSAGLAGPEAGELFF
cdr3_nt: TGTGCCAGCAGCGCGGGACTAGCGGGGCCGGAGGCCGGGGAGCTGTTTTTT

d_call: TRBD2
clone_size: -
j_call: TRBJ2-1
v_call: TRBV7-2
cdr3_aa: CASSPRAGGHEQFF
cdr3_nt: TGTGCCAGCAGCCCTCGGGCGGGGGGACATGAGCAGTTCTTC

d_call: TRBD1
clone_size: -
j_call: TRBJ1-4
v_call: TRBV12-3/TRBV12-4
cdr3_aa: CASLQGAREKLFF
cdr3_nt: TGTGCCAGTCTCCAGGGGGCGCGAGAAAAACTGTTTTTT

d_call: TRBD1
clone_size: -
j_call: TRBJ1-2
v_call: TRBV7-3
cdr3_aa: CASSPGKGALKGYTF
cdr3_nt: TGTGCCAGCAGCCCCGGGAAGGGGGCATTAAAGGGCTACACCTTC

d_call: -
clone_size: -
j_call: TRBJ1-3
v_call: TRBV5-5
cdr3_aa: CASSSGAFTGNTIYF
cdr3_nt: TGTGCCAGCAGCTCTGGAGCCTTCACTGGAAACACCATATATTTT

d_call: TRBD2
clone_size: -
j_call: TRBJ2-7
v_call: TRBV11-2
cdr3_aa: CASSARDYHEQYF
cdr3_nt: TGTGCCAGCAGCGCCCGGGACTACCACGAGCAGTACTTC

d_call: -
clone_size: -
j_call: TRBJ2-6
v_call: TRBV14
cdr3_aa: CASSQKGLSGANVLTF
cdr3_nt: TGTGCCAGCAGCCAAAAGGGGCTCTCTGGGGCCAACGTCCTGACTTTC

d_call: TRBD2
clone_size: -
j_call: TRBJ2-1
v_call: TRBV10-3
cdr3_aa: CAIMSGSGADEQFF
cdr3_nt: TGTGCCATCATGAGTGGTAGCGGGGCCGATGAGCAGTTCTTC

d_call: -
clone_size: -
j_call: TRBJ2-7
v_call: TRBV5-1
cdr3_aa: CASSLEGDSYEQYF
cdr3_nt: TGCGCCAGCAGCTTGGAAGGGGATTCCTACGAGCAGTACTTC

d_call: TRBD2
clone_size: -
j_call: TRBJ2-3
v_call: TRBV19
cdr3_aa: CASTIAGGPLDTQYF
cdr3_nt: TGTGCCAGCACGATAGCGGGGGGGCCGTTAGATACGCAGTATTTT

d_call: TRBD1
clone_size: -
j_call: TRBJ1-6
v_call: TRBV5-1
cdr3_aa: CASSFQQGANSPLHF
cdr3_nt: TGCGCCAGCAGCTTCCAACAGGGGGCCAATTCACCCCTCCACTTT

d_call: -
clone_size: -
j_call: TRBJ2-3
v_call: TRBV7-2
cdr3_aa: CASSLDRNTQYF
cdr3_nt: TGTGCCAGCAGCTTAGACAGGAATACGCAGTATTTT

d_call: -
clone_size: -
j_call: TRBJ2-3
v_call: TRBV28
cdr3_aa: CASSFVAGTDTQYF
cdr3_nt: TGTGCCAGCAGTTTTGTAGCGGGCACAGATACGCAGTATTTT

d_call: -
clone_size: -
j_call: TRBJ2-1
v_call: TRBV28
cdr3_aa: CASSFRGAREQFF
cdr3_nt: TGTGCCAGCAGTTTCCGGGGGGCGCGGGAGCAGTTCTTC

d_call: -
clone_size: -
j_call: TRBJ2-3
v_call: TRBV7-9
cdr3_aa: CASNRNFNADTQYF
cdr3_nt: TGTGCCAGCAACCGCAACTTTAATGCCGATACGCAGTATTTT

d_call: -
clone_size: -
j_call: TRBJ2-2
v_call: TRBV4-3
cdr3_aa: CASSQERWTQRTGELFF
cdr3_nt: TGCGCCAGCAGCCAAGAGAGATGGACTCAACGCACCGGGGAGCTGTTTTTT

d_call: -
clone_size: -
j_call: TRBJ1-1
v_call: TRBV7-3
cdr3_aa: CASSLRWGDTEAFF
cdr3_nt: TGTGCCAGCAGCTTAAGGTGGGGGGACACTGAAGCTTTCTTT

d_call: -
clone_size: -
j_call: TRBJ2-3
v_call: TRBV28
cdr3_aa: CASSFRLTDTQYF
cdr3_nt: TGTGCCAGCAGTTTTCGACTCACAGATACGCAGTATTTT

d_call: -
clone_size: -
j_call: TRBJ1-6
v_call: TRBV4-1
cdr3_aa: CASSQGGGYSYNSPLHF
cdr3_nt: TGCGCCAGCAGCCAAGGGGGGGGGTACTCCTATAATTCACCCCTCCACTTT

d_call: -
clone_size: -
j_call: TRBJ1-1
v_call: TRBV5-1
cdr3_aa: CASSERTANTEAFF
cdr3_nt: TGCGCCAGCAGCGAACGGACAGCGAACACTGAAGCTTTCTTT

d_call: TRBD1
clone_size: -
j_call: TRBJ2-2
v_call: TRBV7-8
cdr3_aa: CASSFQGDRVGELFF
cdr3_nt: TGTGCCAGCAGCTTCCAGGGGGACCGTGTCGGGGAGCTGTTTTTT

d_call: -
clone_size: -
j_call: TRBJ2-2
v_call: TRBV19
cdr3_aa: CASSFRYTGELFF
cdr3_nt: TGTGCCAGTAGCTTCCGGTACACCGGGGAGCTGTTTTTT

d_call: -
clone_size: -
j_call: TRBJ1-2
v_call: TRBV6-5
cdr3_aa: CASSYSRPAYGYTF
cdr3_nt: TGTGCCAGCAGTTACTCGCGCCCCGCCTATGGCTACACCTTC